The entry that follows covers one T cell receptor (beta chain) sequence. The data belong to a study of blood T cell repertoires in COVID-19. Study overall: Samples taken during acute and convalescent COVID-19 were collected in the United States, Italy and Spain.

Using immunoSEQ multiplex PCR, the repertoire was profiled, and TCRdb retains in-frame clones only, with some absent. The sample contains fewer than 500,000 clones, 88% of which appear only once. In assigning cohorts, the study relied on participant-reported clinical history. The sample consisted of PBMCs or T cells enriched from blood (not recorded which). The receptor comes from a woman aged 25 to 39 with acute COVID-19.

Here the CDR3 DNA reads TGTGCCAGCACTTGGACAGGGCACTATGGCTACACCTTC. Translated, it gives CASTWTGHYGYTF. The chain employs TRBV6-5 and TRBJ1-2; 8 nucleotides align to TRBD1. This CDR3 comprises 13 residues. V lost 7 bases and J lost 3; bases outside the gene matches: 4. The germline V gene has CDR1 MNHEY and CDR2 SVGAGI.